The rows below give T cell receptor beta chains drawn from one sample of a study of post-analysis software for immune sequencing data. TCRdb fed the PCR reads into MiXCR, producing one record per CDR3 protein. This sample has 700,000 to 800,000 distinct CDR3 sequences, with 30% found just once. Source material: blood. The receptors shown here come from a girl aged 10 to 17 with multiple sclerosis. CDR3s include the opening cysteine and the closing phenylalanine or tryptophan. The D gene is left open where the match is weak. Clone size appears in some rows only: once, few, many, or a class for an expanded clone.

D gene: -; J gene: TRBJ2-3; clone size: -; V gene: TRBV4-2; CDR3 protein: CASSHGTNPQYF; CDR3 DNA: TGTGCCAGCAGCCACGGGACAAACCCGCAGTATTTT
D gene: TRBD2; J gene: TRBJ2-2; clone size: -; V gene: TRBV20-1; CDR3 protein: CSADQGLGAGERFF; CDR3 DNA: TGCAGTGCCGACCAGGGACTAGGGGCCGGGGAGCGGTTTTTT
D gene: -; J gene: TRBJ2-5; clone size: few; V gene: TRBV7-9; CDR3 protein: CASSPGTVKETQYF; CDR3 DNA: TGTGCCAGCAGCCCCGGGACGGTAAAAGAGACCCAGTACTTC
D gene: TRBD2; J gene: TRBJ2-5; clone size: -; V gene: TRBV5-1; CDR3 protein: CASSLATSGGAETQYF; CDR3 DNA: TGCGCCAGCAGCTTGGCTACTAGCGGGGGGGCCGAGACCCAGTACTTC
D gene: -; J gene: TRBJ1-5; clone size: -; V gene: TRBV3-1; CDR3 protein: CASSQEEGPRPQHF; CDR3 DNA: TGTGCCAGCAGCCAAGAGGAAGGTCCCCGGCCCCAGCATTTT
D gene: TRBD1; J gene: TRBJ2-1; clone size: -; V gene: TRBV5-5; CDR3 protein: CASSRTRTGTLQTNEQFF; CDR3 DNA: TGTGCCAGCAGCCGAACTAGGACAGGGACCCTACAAACAAATGAGCAGTTCTTC
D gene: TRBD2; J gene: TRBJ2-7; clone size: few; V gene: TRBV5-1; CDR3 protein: CASSSPSAREPYEQYF; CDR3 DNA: TGCGCCAGCAGCTCCCCCTCGGCGCGGGAGCCCTACGAGCAGTACTTC
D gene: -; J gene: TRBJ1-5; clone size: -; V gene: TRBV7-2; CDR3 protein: CASSSRDKGNSNQPQHF; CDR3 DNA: TGTGCCAGCAGCTCCCGGGACAAGGGAAATAGCAATCAGCCCCAGCATTTT
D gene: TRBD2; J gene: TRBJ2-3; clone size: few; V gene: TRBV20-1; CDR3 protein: CSANRWTSGSFDTQYF; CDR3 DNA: TGCAGTGCCAACCGTTGGACTAGCGGGAGTTTTGATACGCAGTATTTT
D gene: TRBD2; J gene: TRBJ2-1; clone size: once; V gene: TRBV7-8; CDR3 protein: CASSYPAGSTFF; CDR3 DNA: TGTGCCAGCAGCTACCCAGCGGGGAGCACGTTCTTC
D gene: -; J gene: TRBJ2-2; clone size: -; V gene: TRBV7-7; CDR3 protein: CASRSLENTGELFF; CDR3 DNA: TGTGCCAGCAGATCCCTTGAGAACACCGGGGAGCTGTTTTTT